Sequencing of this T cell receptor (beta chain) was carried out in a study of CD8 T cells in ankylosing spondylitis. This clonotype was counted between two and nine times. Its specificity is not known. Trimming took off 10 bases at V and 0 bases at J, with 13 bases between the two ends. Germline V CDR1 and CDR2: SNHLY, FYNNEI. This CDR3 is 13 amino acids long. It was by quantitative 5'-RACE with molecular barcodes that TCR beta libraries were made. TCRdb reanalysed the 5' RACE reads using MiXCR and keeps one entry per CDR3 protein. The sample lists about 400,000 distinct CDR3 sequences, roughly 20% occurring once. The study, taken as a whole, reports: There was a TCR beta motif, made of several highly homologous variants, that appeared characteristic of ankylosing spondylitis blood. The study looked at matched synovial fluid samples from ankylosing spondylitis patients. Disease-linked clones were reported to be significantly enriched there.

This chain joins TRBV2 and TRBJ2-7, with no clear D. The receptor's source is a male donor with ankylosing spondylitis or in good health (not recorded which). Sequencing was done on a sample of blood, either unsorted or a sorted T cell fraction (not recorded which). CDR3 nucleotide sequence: TGTGCCATTCTACAGTATCTCTCCTACGAGCAGTACTTC. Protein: CAILQYLSYEQYF.